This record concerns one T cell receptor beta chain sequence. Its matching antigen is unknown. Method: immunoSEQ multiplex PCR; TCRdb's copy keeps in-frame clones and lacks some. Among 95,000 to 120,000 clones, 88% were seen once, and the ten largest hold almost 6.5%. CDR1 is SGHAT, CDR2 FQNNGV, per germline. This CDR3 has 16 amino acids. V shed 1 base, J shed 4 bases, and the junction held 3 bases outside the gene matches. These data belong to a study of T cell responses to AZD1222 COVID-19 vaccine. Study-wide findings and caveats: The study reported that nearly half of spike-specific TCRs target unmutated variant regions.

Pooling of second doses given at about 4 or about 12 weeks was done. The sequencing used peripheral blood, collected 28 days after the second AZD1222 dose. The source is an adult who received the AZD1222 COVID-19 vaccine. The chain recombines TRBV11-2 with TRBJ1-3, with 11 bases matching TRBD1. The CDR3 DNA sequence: TGTGCCAGCAGCTTAGTGGACAGGGGGCCGGGAAACACCATATATTTT. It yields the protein CASSLVDRGPGNTIYF.